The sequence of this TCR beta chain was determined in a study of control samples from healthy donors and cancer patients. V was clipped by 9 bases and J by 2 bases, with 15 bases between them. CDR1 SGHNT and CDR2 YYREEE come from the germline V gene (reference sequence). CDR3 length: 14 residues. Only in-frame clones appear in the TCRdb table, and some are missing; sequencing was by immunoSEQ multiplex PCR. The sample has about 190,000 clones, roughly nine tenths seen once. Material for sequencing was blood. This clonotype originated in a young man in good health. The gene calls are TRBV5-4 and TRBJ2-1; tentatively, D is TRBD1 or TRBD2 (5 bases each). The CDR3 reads CATARDLAYNEQFF. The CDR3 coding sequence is TGTGCCACGGCGAGGGACCTTGCCTACAATGAGCAGTTCTTC. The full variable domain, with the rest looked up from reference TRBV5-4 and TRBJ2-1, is ETGVTQSPTHLIKTRGQQVTLRCSSQSGHNTVSWYQQALGQGPQFIFQYYREEENGRGNFPPRFSGLQFPNYSSELNVNALELDDSALYLCATARDLAYNEQFFGPGTRLTVL.